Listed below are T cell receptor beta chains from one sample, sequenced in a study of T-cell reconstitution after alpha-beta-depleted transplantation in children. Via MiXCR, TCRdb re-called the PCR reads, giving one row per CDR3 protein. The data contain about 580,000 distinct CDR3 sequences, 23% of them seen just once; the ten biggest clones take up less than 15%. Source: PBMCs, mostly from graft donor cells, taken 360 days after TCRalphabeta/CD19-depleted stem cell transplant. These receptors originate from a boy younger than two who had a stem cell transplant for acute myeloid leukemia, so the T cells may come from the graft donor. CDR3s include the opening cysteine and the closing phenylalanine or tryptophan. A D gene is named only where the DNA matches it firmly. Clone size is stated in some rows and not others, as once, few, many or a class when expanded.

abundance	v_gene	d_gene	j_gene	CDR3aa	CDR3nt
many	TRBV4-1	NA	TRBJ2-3	CASSLRGTGTSTDTQYF	TGCGCCAGCAGCCTTAGAGGTACGGGGACCAGCACAGATACGCAGTATTTT
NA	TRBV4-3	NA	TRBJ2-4	CASSHSKRISGKNIQYF	TGCGCCAGCAGCCATTCTAAGCGGATAAGTGGCAAAAACATTCAGTACTTC
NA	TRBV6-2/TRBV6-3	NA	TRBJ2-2	CASSYVVHTGELFF	TGTGCCAGCAGTTACGTGGTCCACACCGGGGAGCTGTTTTTT
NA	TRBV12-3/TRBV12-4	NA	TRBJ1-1	CASSPGPYDTEAFF	TGTGCCAGCAGTCCGGGACCTTATGACACTGAAGCTTTCTTT
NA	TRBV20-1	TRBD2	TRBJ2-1	CSAPRGGGLDNEQFF	TGCAGTGCTCCTCGAGGCGGGGGGCTGGACAATGAGCAGTTCTTC
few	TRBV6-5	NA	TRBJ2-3	CASSYRPLRDTDTQYF	TGTGCCAGCAGTTACAGGCCCCTTCGTGACACAGATACGCAGTATTTT
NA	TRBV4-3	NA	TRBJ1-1	CASSQEHWGLGGAEAFF	TGCGCCAGCAGCCAAGAACATTGGGGGCTCGGCGGCGCTGAAGCTTTCTTT
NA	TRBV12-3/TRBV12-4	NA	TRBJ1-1	CASSLVPAGTDEAFF	TGTGCCAGCAGTTTAGTCCCGGCAGGAACGGATGAAGCTTTCTTT
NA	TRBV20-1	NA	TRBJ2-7	CSANPGAGFSYEQYF	TGCAGTGCTAATCCCGGGGCAGGGTTCTCCTACGAGCAGTACTTC
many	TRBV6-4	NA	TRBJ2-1	CASSEEHGDRNEQFF	TGTGCCAGCAGTGAAGAACACGGAGACCGCAATGAGCAGTTCTTC